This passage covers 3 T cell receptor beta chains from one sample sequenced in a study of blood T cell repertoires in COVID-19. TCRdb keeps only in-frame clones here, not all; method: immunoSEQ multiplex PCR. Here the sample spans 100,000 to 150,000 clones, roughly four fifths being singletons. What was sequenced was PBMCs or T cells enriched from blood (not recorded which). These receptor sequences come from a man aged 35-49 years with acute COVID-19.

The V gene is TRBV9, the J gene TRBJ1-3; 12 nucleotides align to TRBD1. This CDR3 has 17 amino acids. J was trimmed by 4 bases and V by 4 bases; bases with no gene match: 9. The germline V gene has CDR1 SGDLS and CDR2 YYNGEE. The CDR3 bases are TGTGCCAGCAGCCCCCCTCGGGACAGGGGGCTAGGAAACACCATATATTTT. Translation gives CASSPPRDRGLGNTIYF.

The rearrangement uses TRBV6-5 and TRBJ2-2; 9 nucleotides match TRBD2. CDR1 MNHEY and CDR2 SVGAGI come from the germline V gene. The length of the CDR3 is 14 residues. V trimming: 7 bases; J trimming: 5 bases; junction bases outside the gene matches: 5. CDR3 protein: CASKAGGPTGELFF. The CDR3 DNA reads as TGTGCCAGCAAGGCGGGAGGGCCGACCGGGGAGCTGTTTTTT.

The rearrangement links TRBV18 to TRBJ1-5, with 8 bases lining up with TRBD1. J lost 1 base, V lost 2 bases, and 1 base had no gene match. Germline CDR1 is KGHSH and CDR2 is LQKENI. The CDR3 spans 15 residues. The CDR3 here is CASSPGQGSNQPQHF. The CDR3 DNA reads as TGTGCCAGCTCACCAGGACAGGGAAGCAATCAGCCCCAGCATTTT.